This passage covers 19 T cell receptor beta chains from one sample sequenced in a study of PD-L1 blockade in urothelial cancer. Method: immunoSEQ multiplex PCR; TCRdb's copy keeps in-frame clones and lacks some. The table lists around 30,000 clones, roughly 80% of them singletons, with approximately 2.1% in the top ten. The sequencing here drew on PBMCs, taken around atezolizumab (anti-PD-L1) treatment. The receptors come from a man between 45 and 60 years old with urothelial cancer.

This chain links TRBV6-6 with TRBJ2-4; 10 bases agree with TRBD2. The CDR3 extends over 15 amino acids. CDR1 and CDR2 from the germline V gene are MNHNY and SVGAGI (reference sequence). V dropped 6 bases and J dropped 6; count of bases not matched to a gene: 8. The CDR3 bases are TGTGCCAGCAGCCCCCCGGGACTAGCGAGAAACATTCAGTACTTC. Translated, it gives CASSPPGLARNIQYF.

The chain recombines TRBV25-1 with TRBJ1-1; 7 bases fit TRBD1. The ends lost 1 base at V and 5 bases at J; junction bases unmatched: 7. Germline V CDR1 and CDR2: MGHDK, SYGVNS. The CDR3 sequence is 15 residues long. CDR3 sequence (DNA): TGTGCCAGCAGTGAATCCCTCAGGGGGGCGACTGAAGCTTTCTTT. It encodes CASSESLRGATEAFF.

The J gene is TRBJ1-5, the V gene TRBV2, with no clear D. Trimming shortened V by 5 bases and J by 0 bases, and 14 bases separated the two germline ends. The CDR3 has 16 amino acids. Germline CDR1 and CDR2: SNHLY and FYNNEI. CDR3 DNA: TGTGCCAGCAGTCTTACTTTCCGGAGTAGCAATCAGCCCCAGCATTTT. Residues: CASSLTFRSSNQPQHF.

The gene calls are TRBV19 and TRBJ2-1; maybe TRBD2 (6 bases). Per the germline V gene, CDR1 is LNHDA and CDR2 is SQIVND (reference sequence). CDR3 size: 15 residues. Trimming took 1 base from V and 2 from J, leaving 9 bases between them. DNA of the CDR3: TGTGCCAGTAGTATAGGGGACTCAACCTACAATGAGCAGTTCTTC. Translating it yields CASSIGDSTYNEQFF.

The chain is built from TRBV10-3 and TRBJ1-1; D may be TRBD1 (5 bases). The CDR3 covers 14 residues. Trimming shortened V by 6 bases and J by 2 bases, and 13 bases separated the two germline ends. Germline CDR1 and CDR2: ENHRY and SYGVKD. CDR3 amino acids: CAIRGGGSNTEAFF. The DNA for the CDR3 is TGTGCCATCAGGGGGGGAGGGTCCAACACTGAAGCTTTCTTT.

The V call is TRBV25-1, the J call TRBJ1-6; D call uncertain. This CDR3 is built from 13 residues. Germline CDR1 reads MGHDK; CDR2 reads SYGVNS. V lost 8 bases and J lost 9, with 14 bases in between. The CDR3 DNA is TGTGCCAGCCGTGCCAGCGTAGGTTCACCCCTCCACTTT. It encodes CASRASVGSPLHF.

V usage is TRBV10-2 and J usage is TRBJ1-5; a weak D match, TRBD1 (6 bases). Germline V gene lookup returns CDR1 WSHSY and CDR2 SAAADI. CDR3 size: 15 residues. Trimming stripped 6 bases from V and 1 base from J, with 13 bases between. CDR3 in amino acids: CASRVGGASNQPQHF. As DNA, the CDR3 is TGCGCCAGCAGAGTTGGGGGGGCGAGCAATCAGCCCCAGCATTTT.

This clone was seen more than once but under ten times. The chain links TRBV11-2 to TRBJ2-7; 8 positions agree with TRBD1. Trimming cost V 6 bases and J 4 bases; bases outside gene matches: 14. The CDR3 extends over 16 amino acids. Per germline, CDR1 SGHAT and CDR2 FQNNGV. CDR3 in DNA: TGTGCCAGCAGGCGCGGGACAGGTCCCCTAGGGTACGAGCAGTACGTC. This codes for CASRRGTGPLGYEQYV.

This chain links TRBV7-6 with TRBJ2-1, with D perhaps matching TRBD1 (5 bases). This CDR3 region has 17 residues. Trimming removed 5 bases from V and 0 bases from J, with 17 bases in between. The germline V gene encodes CDR1 SGHVS and CDR2 FNYEAQ. This chain's CDR3 is CASSLYPGISSYNEQFF. CDR3 nucleotides: TGTGCCAGCAGCCTATATCCAGGGATAAGCTCCTACAATGAGCAGTTCTTC.

This clone was seen more than once but under ten times. The rearrangement links TRBV6-4 to TRBJ1-2, with 9 bases matching TRBD1. The CDR3 spans 15 residues. Germline CDR1 and CDR2: MRHNA and SNTAGT. Trimming took 0 bases from V and 4 from J; bases not matched to a gene: 3. The CDR3 coding sequence is TGTGCCAGCAGTGACTCCCTGACAGGGGGCTATGGCTACACCTTC. It codes for CASSDSLTGGYGYTF.

In its sample, this clone was seen once. J is TRBJ2-3 and V is TRBV5-5; D is ambiguous. Germline assignment: CDR1 SGHKS and CDR2 YYEKEE (reference sequence). The CDR3 sequence is 15 residues long. V was cut by 3 bases and J by 0 bases, with 11 bases left in between. As DNA, the CDR3 is TGTGCCAGCAGCTCAACAGCCGGTAGCACAGATACGCAGTATTTT. It is translated as CASSSTAGSTDTQYF.

A single count supports this clone. V is TRBV18 and J is TRBJ2-2, with D possibly TRBD2 on 6 matching bases. This CDR3 region has 16 residues. The V gene's germline CDR1 is KGHSH and CDR2 LQKENI. The V gene lost 5 bases and the J gene lost 2 bases, with 15 bases spanning the gap. The CDR3 nucleotides read TGTGCCAGCTCATCCTCTGTTAGCGGTAACACCGGGGAGCTGTTTTTT. Its translation is CASSSSVSGNTGELFF.

The CDR3 DNA reads as TGTGCCAGCAGCTTGGCCCTGGGACAGGGGGCACACACCGGGGAGCTGTTTTTT. It encodes CASSLALGQGAHTGELFF. V usage is TRBV5-6 and J usage is TRBJ2-2, with 12 bases fitting TRBD1. This CDR3 is built from 18 residues. Germline CDR1 SGHDT, CDR2 YYEEEE. The V and J ends lost 0 bases and 3 bases, in that order; junction bases with no gene match: 6.

The chain employs TRBV5-6 and TRBJ1-1; TRBD1 aligns across 11 bases. The germline V gene encodes CDR1 SGHDT and CDR2 YYEEEE. This CDR3 has 15 amino acids. V was clipped by 2 bases and J by 5 bases; unmatched bases: 5. The CDR3 is CASSFLGTGGTEAFF. The CDR3 nucleotides are TGTGCCAGCAGCTTTCTGGGGACAGGGGGGACTGAAGCTTTCTTT.

This chain connects TRBV7-3 to TRBJ1-2; tentatively, D is TRBD1 (6 bases). This CDR3 is 16 amino acids long. Between the trimmed V and J ends, which lost 2 bases and 0 bases, there was a span of 13 bases. Germline assignment: CDR1 SGHTA and CDR2 FQGTGA. The CDR3 DNA reads TGTGCCAGCAGCTTATATGGGGACAACTCTAACTATGGCTACACCTTC. Its protein is CASSLYGDNSNYGYTF.

This chain links TRBV27 with TRBJ1-4, with D hard to call. Trimming stripped 3 bases from V and 4 bases from J, with 12 bases between. Germline V gene sequence: CDR1 MNHEY, CDR2 SMNVEV (reference sequence). The length of the CDR3 is 15 residues. The CDR3 DNA reads as TGTGCCAGCAGTTTCGCGGGAGGGAATAATGAAAAACTGTTTTTT. Residues: CASSFAGGNNEKLFF.

V usage is TRBV5-6 and J usage is TRBJ1-2; TRBD1 is a possible D gene (5 bases). V was trimmed by 9 bases and J by 3 bases, leaving 15 bases between them. The germline CDR1 and CDR2 sequences are SGHDT and YYEEEE. This CDR3 is built from 13 residues. The CDR3 here is CAKDRTHDYGYTF. For the CDR3, the DNA is TGTGCCAAGGATCGGACACATGACTATGGCTACACCTTC. Based on the CDR3 plus reference TRBV5-6 and TRBJ1-2, the full variable domain is DAGVTQSPTHLIKTRGQQVTLRCSPKSGHDTVSWYQQALGQGPQFIFQYYEEEERQRGNFPDRFSGHQFPNYSSELNVNALLLGDSALYLCAKDRTHDYGYTFGSGTRLTVV.

The chain carries TRBV2 and TRBJ2-5; tentative D call: TRBD1 (6 bases). Germline CDR1 SNHLY, CDR2 FYNNEI. This CDR3 contains 16 residues. V gave up 7 bases and J gave up 5 bases, with 23 bases separating them. CDR3 region: CASNKQGDLRGETQYF. CDR3 bases: TGTGCCAGCAACAAACAGGGAGACCTCAGAGGGGAGACCCAGTACTTC.

V and J are TRBV5-1 and TRBJ1-2; a possible D gene is TRBD1 (6 bases). Germline loops: CDR1 SGHRS, CDR2 YFSETQ. The CDR3 totals 15 residues. V lost 0 bases and J lost 6, with 15 bases in between. The CDR3 DNA is TGCGCCAGCAGCTTGGGGGGATGGGGGCCGGATGGCTACACCTTC. Translated: CASSLGGWGPDGYTF. The full variable domain, in which reference TRBV5-1 and TRBJ1-2 provide the parts outside the CDR3, is KAGVTQTPRYLIKTRGQQVTLSCSPISGHRSVSWYQQTPGQGLQFLFEYFSETQRNKGNFPGRFSGRQFSNSRSEMNVSTLELGDSALYLCASSLGGWGPDGYTFGSGTRLTVV.